Shown below are 12 T cell receptor beta chains from a single sample sequenced in a study of blood T cell repertoires in COVID-19 (dated by TCRdb to 2020 to 2022). The library was made by the immunoSEQ multiplex PCR assay. TCRdb obtained this table from immuneACCESS and retained in-frame rearrangements with V and J assigned. These tables miss some clones; where compared with another copy, unresolved V genes account for less than half of the shortfall, and the remainder is unexplained. For this sample the table gives just over 350,000 clones, of which about 88% were detected only once. Of the sample, 2.5% to 3% falls within the top ten clones. The sequenced material came from PBMCs or T cells enriched from blood (not recorded which). These receptors were collected from a woman aged 30 to 39 who had recovered from COVID-19.

The V gene is TRBV30, the J gene TRBJ2-7; D may be TRBD1 (6 bases). The CDR3 length is 13 residues. Germline CDR1 and CDR2: GTSNPN and SVGIG (reference sequence). Trimming stripped 3 bases from V and 3 bases from J, with 12 bases between. In DNA form, the CDR3 reads TGTGCCTGGAGCGGTGGGGACATCTACGAGCAGTACTTC. It encodes CAWSGGDIYEQYF.

V gene TRBV5-1 combines with J gene TRBJ2-1, with 8 bases aligning to TRBD1. The germline CDR1 and CDR2 sequences are SGHRS and YFSETQ. The length of the CDR3 is 14 residues. The V segment lost 4 bases and the J segment 6 bases; nucleotides outside the gene matches: 6. The CDR3 region has the DNA TGCGCCAGCAGCGGGACAGGATACGGCAATGAGCAGTTCTTC. Its translation is CASSGTGYGNEQFF.

This clone occurred once. V gene TRBV19 combines with J gene TRBJ2-1, with 14 bases that match TRBD2. CDR1 and CDR2 (germline): LNHDA, SQIVND (reference sequence). CDR3 length: 16 residues. Trimming took 3 bases from V and 7 from J; bases not matched to a gene: 5. The CDR3 DNA follows: TGTGCCAGTAGTATGGGTGGGACTAGCGGGAGAAATGAGCAGTTCTTC. This codes for CASSMGGTSGRNEQFF.

J is TRBJ2-2 and V is TRBV12-3 or TRBV12-4; D gene ambiguous. This CDR3 spans 11 amino acids. Trimming pared 7 bases from V and 5 bases from J, leaving 5 bases between. CDR3 DNA sequence: TGTGCCAGCACTACTACCGGGGAGCTGTTTTTT. Encoded protein: CASTTTGELFF.

The V gene is TRBV6-5, the J gene TRBJ1-4; tentative D call: TRBD1 (5 bases). Germline CDR1 and CDR2: MNHEY and SVGAGI. The V and J ends lost 5 bases and 5 bases respectively, with 12 bases between them. The CDR3 totals 14 residues. This chain's CDR3 is CASSPQVGNEKLFF. CDR3 sequence (DNA): TGTGCCAGCAGTCCACAGGTCGGGAATGAAAAACTGTTTTTT.

The chain uses TRBV19 and TRBJ2-1; TRBD2 is a possible D gene (5 bases). The V gene lost 7 bases and the J gene lost 0 bases, with 10 bases spanning the gap. The germline CDR1 and CDR2 sequences are LNHDA and SQIVND (reference sequence). The CDR3 runs 14 residues. The CDR3 DNA is TGTGCCAGTAACCCGGGGTACTCCTACAATGAGCAGTTCTTC. Its protein product is CASNPGYSYNEQFF.

In its sample, this clone was seen once. The chain couples TRBV2 to TRBJ1-2; 10 positions match TRBD1. After removal of 1 base from V and 5 bases from J, the junction contained 4 bases not matched to a gene. Germline CDR1 and CDR2: SNHLY and FYNNEI. This CDR3 has 15 residues. CDR3 bases: TGTGCCAGCAGTGAAGAGGGACAGGGGATATATGGCTACACCTTC. This translates into CASSEEGQGIYGYTF.

The V call is TRBV11-1, the J call TRBJ2-3; 9 bases map to TRBD2. Germline CDR1 and CDR2: SGHAT and FQDESV (reference sequence). V shed 5 bases and J 6 bases; nucleotides not matched to a gene: 9. The length of the CDR3 is 15 residues. CDR3 protein: CASSRKRGAGDTQYF. CDR3 sequence (DNA): TGTGCCAGCAGCCGAAAGCGGGGGGCGGGGGATACGCAGTATTTT.

The V and J genes are TRBV14 and TRBJ2-1; TRBD2 matches at 8 bases. This CDR3 is 17 amino acids long. Germline CDR1 SGHDN, CDR2 FVKESK. Trimming took 4 bases from V and 0 from J; bases not matched to a gene: 8. The DNA of the CDR3 is TGTGCCAGCAGCCTCCCCCCCCGGGGGGGCTCCTACAATGAGCAGTTCTTC. Translated, it gives CASSLPPRGGSYNEQFF.

This clone appeared once. The chain uses TRBV7-9 and TRBJ1-2; D may be TRBD1 (6 bases). CDR1 and CDR2 (germline): SEHNR, FQNEAQ (reference sequence). The V end was cut by 2 bases, the J end by 5 bases, with 9 bases between. The CDR3 runs 13 residues. The CDR3 spells CASSLSGVYGYTF. The CDR3 region has the DNA TGTGCCAGCAGCTTATCAGGGGTATATGGCTACACCTTC.

CDR3 protein: CASSAPLTGELFF. The CDR3 DNA reads TGTGCCAGCAGTGCCCCACTGACCGGGGAGCTGTTTTTT. The chain joins TRBV2 to TRBJ2-2; no reliable D call. V lost 4 bases to trimming and J lost 5 bases, with 8 bases between them. The germline CDR1 and CDR2 sequences are SNHLY and FYNNEI. This CDR3 spans 13 amino acids.

The chain is built from TRBV5-1 and TRBJ1-1; 8 nucleotides agree with TRBD1. The CDR3 extends over 14 amino acids. Germline CDR1 reads SGHRS; CDR2 reads YFSETQ. With 3 bases clipped from V and 4 bases from J, the junction kept 5 bases outside the gene matches. The CDR3 here is CASSSPGGGTEAFF. The CDR3 DNA follows: TGCGCCAGCAGCTCCCCAGGGGGCGGCACTGAAGCTTTCTTT.